These T cell receptor beta chains were read from a single sample in a study of T cells in Graves' hyperthyroidism and ophthalmopathy. TCRdb independently ran MiXCR on the multiplex PCR reads; one entry per CDR3 protein. The sample yields around 570,000 distinct CDR3 sequences, just under 20% seen once. The sequenced sample was blood. All receptors come from a man in his forties with Graves' ophthalmopathy. Each CDR3 is given with its conserved first and last residue. Fields, in order: V gene, D gene, J gene, clone size, CDR3 protein. The D gene is left open where the match is weak. A row's size may be missing; if present it is once, few, many or a size class.

v_gene: TRBV5-1; d_gene: NA; j_gene: TRBJ1-5; abundance: NA; CDR3aa: CASSVDSPGTQHF
v_gene: TRBV7-9; d_gene: NA; j_gene: TRBJ2-7; abundance: few; CDR3aa: CASSTSNYEQYF
v_gene: TRBV6-1; d_gene: TRBD1; j_gene: TRBJ2-1; abundance: many; CDR3aa: CASSHTGADEQFF
v_gene: TRBV20-1; d_gene: TRBD1; j_gene: TRBJ1-2; abundance: NA; CDR3aa: CSASPGQGSYGYTF
v_gene: TRBV7-2; d_gene: TRBD2; j_gene: TRBJ2-7; abundance: NA; CDR3aa: CASSSSGGLYEQYF
v_gene: TRBV20-1; d_gene: NA; j_gene: TRBJ2-4; abundance: many; CDR3aa: CSARGPAGAKNIQYF
v_gene: TRBV28; d_gene: TRBD1; j_gene: TRBJ1-2; abundance: NA; CDR3aa: CASSYRGGSGGYTF
v_gene: TRBV6-1; d_gene: TRBD1; j_gene: TRBJ2-1; abundance: many; CDR3aa: CASSERGLSYNEQFF
v_gene: TRBV12-5; d_gene: TRBD2; j_gene: NA; abundance: many; CDR3aa: CASALIAGGTQFF
v_gene: TRBV30; d_gene: TRBD1; j_gene: TRBJ1-1; abundance: many; CDR3aa: CAWNQGGVEAFF
v_gene: TRBV2; d_gene: TRBD1; j_gene: TRBJ1-2; abundance: NA; CDR3aa: CASRDRTYGGYTF
v_gene: TRBV20-1; d_gene: NA; j_gene: TRBJ1-5; abundance: NA; CDR3aa: CSARGFQGQPQHF
v_gene: TRBV5-1; d_gene: TRBD2; j_gene: TRBJ2-3; abundance: NA; CDR3aa: CASSWTGGSTDTQYF
v_gene: TRBV7-8; d_gene: NA; j_gene: TRBJ2-7; abundance: NA; CDR3aa: CASSHRDRYEQYF
v_gene: TRBV10-3; d_gene: NA; j_gene: TRBJ2-3; abundance: NA; CDR3aa: CAVGAGARTDTQYF
v_gene: TRBV7-9; d_gene: TRBD1; j_gene: TRBJ1-2; abundance: NA; CDR3aa: CASSLSGTGLNYGYTF
v_gene: TRBV12-3/TRBV12-4; d_gene: TRBD2; j_gene: TRBJ2-2; abundance: few; CDR3aa: CASSFERGPITGELFF
v_gene: TRBV12-3/TRBV12-4; d_gene: TRBD2; j_gene: TRBJ2-5; abundance: many; CDR3aa: CASSTTSGSETQYF
v_gene: TRBV28; d_gene: NA; j_gene: TRBJ1-5; abundance: NA; CDR3aa: CASSSRQDMINQPQHF
v_gene: TRBV29-1; d_gene: TRBD2; j_gene: TRBJ2-7; abundance: few; CDR3aa: CSVGFSGITYEQYF
v_gene: TRBV6-1; d_gene: NA; j_gene: TRBJ1-2; abundance: many; CDR3aa: CASSGNYGYTF
v_gene: TRBV7-9; d_gene: TRBD2; j_gene: TRBJ2-3; abundance: NA; CDR3aa: CASSLASGRTGTQYF
v_gene: TRBV28; d_gene: NA; j_gene: TRBJ1-3; abundance: many; CDR3aa: CASSTPGYSGNTIYF
v_gene: TRBV7-9; d_gene: TRBD1; j_gene: TRBJ1-5; abundance: NA; CDR3aa: CASSWGTGGNNQPQHF
v_gene: TRBV7-6; d_gene: NA; j_gene: TRBJ1-2; abundance: many; CDR3aa: CASSFGPGRGYTF
v_gene: TRBV3-1; d_gene: NA; j_gene: TRBJ1-5; abundance: few; CDR3aa: CASSQDPNSNQPQHF
v_gene: TRBV5-6; d_gene: NA; j_gene: TRBJ2-7; abundance: NA; CDR3aa: CASSGRTGLDTEQYF